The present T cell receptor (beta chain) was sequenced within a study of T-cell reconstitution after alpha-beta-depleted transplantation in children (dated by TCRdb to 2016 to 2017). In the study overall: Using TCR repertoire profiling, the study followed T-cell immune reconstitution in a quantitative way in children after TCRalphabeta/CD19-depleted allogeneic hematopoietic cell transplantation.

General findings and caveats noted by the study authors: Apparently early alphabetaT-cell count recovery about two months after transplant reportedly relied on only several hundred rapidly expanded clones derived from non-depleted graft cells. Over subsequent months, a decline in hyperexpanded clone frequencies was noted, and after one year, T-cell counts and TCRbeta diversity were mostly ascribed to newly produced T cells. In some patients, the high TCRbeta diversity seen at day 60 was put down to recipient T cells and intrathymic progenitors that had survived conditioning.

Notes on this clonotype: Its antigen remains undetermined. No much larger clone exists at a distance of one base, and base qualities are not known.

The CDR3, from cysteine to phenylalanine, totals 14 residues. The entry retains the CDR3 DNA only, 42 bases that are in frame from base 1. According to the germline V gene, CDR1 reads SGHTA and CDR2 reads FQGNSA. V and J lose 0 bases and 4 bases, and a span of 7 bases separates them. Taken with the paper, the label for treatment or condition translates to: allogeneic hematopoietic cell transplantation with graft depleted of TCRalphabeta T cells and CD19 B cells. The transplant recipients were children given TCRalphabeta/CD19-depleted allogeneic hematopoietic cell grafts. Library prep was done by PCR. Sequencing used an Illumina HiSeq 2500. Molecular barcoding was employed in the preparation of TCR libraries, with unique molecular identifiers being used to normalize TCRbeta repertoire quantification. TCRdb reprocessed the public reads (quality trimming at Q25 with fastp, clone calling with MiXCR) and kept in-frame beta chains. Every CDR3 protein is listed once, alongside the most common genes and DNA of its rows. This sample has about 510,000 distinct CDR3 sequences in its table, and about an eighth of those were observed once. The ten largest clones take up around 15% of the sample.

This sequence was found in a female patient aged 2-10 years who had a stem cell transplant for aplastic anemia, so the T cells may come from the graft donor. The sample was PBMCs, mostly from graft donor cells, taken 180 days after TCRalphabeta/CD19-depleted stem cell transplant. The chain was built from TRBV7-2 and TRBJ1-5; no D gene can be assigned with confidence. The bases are TGTGCCAGCAGCTTAGCGGACGGTAATCAGCCCCAGCATTTT. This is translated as CASSLADGNQPQHF.